The rows below give T cell receptor beta chains drawn from one sample of a study of response to subunit inactivated influenza vaccine. TCRdb called the RT-PCR reads again in MiXCR, with one record for every CDR3 protein. The top ten clones hold approximately 10% of a sample with hundreds of thousands of distinct CDR3 sequences, about 11% of them seen once. The source was PBMCs from blood, collected on the day of vaccination. The receptors derive from a man between 45 and 60 years old who received an inactivated influenza vaccine. CDR3s include the opening cysteine and the closing phenylalanine or tryptophan. D genes are given only for firm matches. Where a row states a size, it is once, few, many or the class of an expanded clone; other rows omit it.

.	TRBV7-9	.	TRBJ2-7	TGTGCCAGCAGCATATACAGCTACGAGCAGTACTTC	CASSIYSYEQYF
TRBD2	TRBV27	.	TRBJ2-1	TGTGCCAGCAGTGGGGGGACTAGCGGCTCGGGGCAGTTCTTC	CASSGGTSGSGQFF
TRBD1	TRBV29-1	.	TRBJ1-1	TGCAGCGTTACGGGACAGGGGCGGGACACTGAAGCTTTCTTT	CSVTGQGRDTEAFF
.	TRBV15	.	TRBJ2-3	TGTGCCACCAGCAATAATCCAGGGAGGGATACGCAGTATTTT	CATSNNPGRDTQYF
.	TRBV20-1	.	TRBJ2-1	TGCAGTTGGGGGTACAATGAGCAGTTCTTC	CSWGYNEQFF
.	TRBV12-3/TRBV12-4	many	TRBJ2-5	TGTGCCAGCAGTTTAGCTAACCAAGAGACCCAGTACTTC	CASSLANQETQYF
.	TRBV20-1	many	TRBJ2-1	TGCAGTGCTACACCCGCCAGGGGCAATTCCGGAGGGGACCGGCAGTTCTTC	CSATPARGNSGGDRQFF
.	TRBV4-2	many	TRBJ1-6	TGTGCCAGCAGCTTCGGGTCTGGGACGGATAATTCACCCCTCCACTTT	CASSFGSGTDNSPLHF
.	TRBV7-2	.	TRBJ1-5	TGTGCCAGCAGCTTAGTAATGGGGGGAGGGCAGCCCCAGCATTTT	CASSLVMGGGQPQHF
.	TRBV5-1	.	TRBJ2-3	TGCGCCAGCAGAAGCAACACAGGCACAGATACGCAGTATTTT	CASRSNTGTDTQYF
.	TRBV29-1	few	TRBJ2-3	TGCAGCGTTTTGGGGGCGGCTACAGATACGCAGTATTTT	CSVLGAATDTQYF
TRBD2	TRBV28	few	TRBJ2-3	TGTGCCAGCAGACGGACTAGCGGGAGGCCAGATACGCAGTATTTT	CASRRTSGRPDTQYF
.	TRBV11-2	few	TRBJ2-2	TGTGCCAGCAGCTTAGGTCTTGGGGGGGGCCGGAACACCGGGGAGCTGTTTTTT	CASSLGLGGGRNTGELFF
.	TRBV14	few	TRBJ2-1	TGTGCCAGCAGCCTTAGTCCCTGGGGGACATACAATGAGCAGTTCTTC	CASSLSPWGTYNEQFF
.	TRBV6-2/TRBV6-3	few	TRBJ2-1	TGTGCCAGCAGCCTGGGGGGAGGAACTAGCTATGAGCAGTTCTTC	CASSLGGGTSYEQFF
TRBD2	TRBV24-1	few	TRBJ2-1	TGTGCCACCAGTGATCCCCGACTAGCGGGGGCGCCCAGCTCCTACAATGAGCAGTTCTTC	CATSDPRLAGAPSSYNEQFF
TRBD2	TRBV28	many	TRBJ2-1	TGTGCCAGCAGGAGTAGCGGGGGCTCCTACAATGAGCAGTTCTTC	CASRSSGGSYNEQFF
.	TRBV6-1	many	TRBJ2-3	TGTGCCAGCAGAGCGGCAAGCACAGATACGCAGTATTTT	CASRAASTDTQYF
TRBD2	TRBV4-3	many	TRBJ2-3	TGCGCCAGCAGCCAAGATTTGGGCCTAGCGGGGGCAGATACGCAGTATTTT	CASSQDLGLAGADTQYF
.	TRBV20-1	.	TRBJ2-1	TGCAGTGCTAGTTTCCCTAATAACCTCTACAATGAGCAGTTCTTC	CSASFPNNLYNEQFF
.	TRBV6-1	.	TRBJ2-5	TGTGCCAGCAGTCGGGACCTGGGATGGACCCAGTACTTC	CASSRDLGWTQYF
TRBD2	TRBV7-6	.	TRBJ2-1	TGTGCCAGCAGCTATCCACGAGCGGGGGGTCACAATGAGCAGTTCTTC	CASSYPRAGGHNEQFF
.	TRBV4-3	few	TRBJ1-1	TGCGCCAGCAGCCAAGATTTGGCCACTGAAGCTTTCTTT	CASSQDLATEAFF
.	TRBV20-1	.	TRBJ2-7	TGCAGTGCTAGATCCGGTTCCTACGAGCAGTACTTC	CSARSGSYEQYF